This TCR beta chain was profiled in a study of T cells after yellow fever vaccination. The overall study: Libraries from low-cell-number fractions were prepared with the SMART-Seq v4 Ultra Low Input RNA kit.

Conversion of TCR transcripts into cDNA relied on 5'RACE template switching, which added a universal primer site and UMIs. TCRdb ran MiXCR on the 5' RACE reads and lists one entry per CDR3 protein. The sample consists of about 300,000 distinct CDR3 sequences, under 5% of them appearing once. This CDR3 contains 15 residues. Germline loops: CDR1 LGHNA, CDR2 YSLEER. Trimming cost V 4 bases and J 7 bases, with 14 bases left between them. This clonotype has more than one count but fewer than ten. The rearrangement links TRBV4-3 to TRBJ1-6; D perhaps matches TRBD1 (6 bases). The sequencing used PBMCs, collected 5 days after the yellow fever booster vaccination. The TCR originated in a man aged 18 to 29 who received the YFV17D yellow fever vaccine. CDR3 loop: CASSRGLTGNSPLHF. The DNA of the CDR3 is TGCGCCAGCAGCCGGGGGCTGACAGGCAATTCACCCCTCCACTTT.